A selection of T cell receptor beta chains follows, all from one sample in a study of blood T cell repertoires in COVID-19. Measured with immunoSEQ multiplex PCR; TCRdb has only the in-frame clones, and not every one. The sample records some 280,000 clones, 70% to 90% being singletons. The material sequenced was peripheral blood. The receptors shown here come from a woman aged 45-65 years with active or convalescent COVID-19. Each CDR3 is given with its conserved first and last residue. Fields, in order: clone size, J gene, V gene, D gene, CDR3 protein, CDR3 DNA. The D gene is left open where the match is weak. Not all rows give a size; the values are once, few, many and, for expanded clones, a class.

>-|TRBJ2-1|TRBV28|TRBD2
CASSLTQGLAGAYNEQFF
TGTGCCAGCAGTTTAACCCAAGGACTAGCGGGAGCATACAATGAGCAGTTCTTC
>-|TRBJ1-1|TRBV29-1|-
CSVEFPRVAGTEAFF
TGCAGCGTTGAATTTCCCAGGGTTGCTGGCACTGAAGCTTTCTTT
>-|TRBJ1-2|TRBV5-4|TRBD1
CASSRGGSTLYGYTF
TGTGCCAGCAGCCGAGGGGGCTCCACCTTATATGGCTACACCTTC
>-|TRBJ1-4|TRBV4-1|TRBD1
CASSHRGQSNEKLFF
TGCGCCAGCAGCCACAGGGGACAGTCTAATGAAAAACTGTTTTTT
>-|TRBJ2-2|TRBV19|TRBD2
CASSTPAGLTGELFF
TGTGCCAGTAGTACCCCAGCGGGACTGACCGGGGAGCTGTTTTTT
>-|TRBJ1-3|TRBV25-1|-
CASQAGSGNTIYF
TGTGCCTCTCAAGCCGGCTCTGGAAACACCATATATTTT
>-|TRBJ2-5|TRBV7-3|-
CASSPTVKETQYF
TGTGCCAGCAGCCCAACAGTAAAAGAGACCCAGTACTTC
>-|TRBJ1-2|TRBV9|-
CASSVATGTYGYTF
TGTGCCAGCAGCGTGGCGACAGGTACCTATGGCTACACCTTC
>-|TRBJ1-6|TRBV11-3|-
CASSLPRTAYSPLHF
TGTGCCAGCAGCCTACCGCGGACAGCTTATTCACCCCTCCACTTT
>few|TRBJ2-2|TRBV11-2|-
CASSRDFGTGELFF
TGTGCCAGCAGCCGGGACTTTGGCACCGGGGAGCTGTTTTTT
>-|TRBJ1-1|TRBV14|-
CASSQDRQTEAFF
TGTGCCAGCAGCCAAGATCGACAGACTGAAGCTTTCTTT
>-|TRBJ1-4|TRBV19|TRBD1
CASSAGQLATNEKLFF
TGTGCCAGTAGTGCGGGACAGCTTGCAACTAATGAAAAACTGTTTTTT
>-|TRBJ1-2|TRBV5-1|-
CASSPNGGNNYGYTF
TGCGCCAGCAGCCCGAATGGCGGGAATAACTATGGCTACACCTTC
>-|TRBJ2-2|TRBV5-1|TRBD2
CASSFTSGSWNTGELFF
TGCGCCAGCAGCTTTACTAGCGGGAGTTGGAACACCGGGGAGCTGTTTTTT
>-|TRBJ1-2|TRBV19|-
CASSIDGGRANYGYTF
TGTGCCAGTAGTATTGACGGCGGCCGAGCTAACTATGGCTACACCTTC
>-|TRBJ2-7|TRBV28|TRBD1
CASGWTGEQYF
TGTGCCAGTGGGTGGACAGGCGAGCAGTACTTC
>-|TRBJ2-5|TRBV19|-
CASSSTPRQAQYF
TGTGCCAGTAGTTCGACCCCGAGGCAAGCCCAGTACTTC
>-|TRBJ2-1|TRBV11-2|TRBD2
CASSRLSGRASEQFF
TGTGCCAGCAGCCGACTTAGCGGGAGGGCCAGTGAGCAGTTCTTC
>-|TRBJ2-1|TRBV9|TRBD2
CASSANPYAASGSYNEQFF
TGTGCCAGCAGCGCCAACCCTTACGCGGCTAGCGGGAGTTACAATGAGCAGTTCTTC
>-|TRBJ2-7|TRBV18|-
CASSSGTGLLAGRYEQYF
TGTGCCAGCTCGTCCGGGACAGGGTTACTAGCGGGACGCTACGAGCAGTACTTC
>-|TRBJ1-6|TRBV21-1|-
CASSKNSGANSPLHF
TGTGCCAGCAGCAAAAACTCGGGAGCTAATTCACCCCTCCACTTT
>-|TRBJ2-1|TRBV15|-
CATLVYNEQFF
TGTGCCACCCTCGTCTACAATGAGCAGTTCTTC
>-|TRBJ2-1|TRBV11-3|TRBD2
CASSLSATSGPYNEQFF
TGTGCCAGCAGCTTGTCGGCTACTAGCGGGCCCTACAATGAGCAGTTCTTC
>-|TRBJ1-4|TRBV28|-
CASRIGGATNEKLFF
TGTGCCAGCCGGATCGGAGGGGCAACTAATGAAAAACTGTTTTTT
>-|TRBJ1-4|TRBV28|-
CASSLPRRLATNEKLFF
TGTGCCAGCAGTCTCCCCCGGAGATTGGCCACTAATGAAAAACTGTTTTTT
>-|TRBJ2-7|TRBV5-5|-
CASSLAPGKETRQYF
TGTGCCAGCAGCTTGGCCCCCGGGAAAGAGACGCGGCAGTACTTC
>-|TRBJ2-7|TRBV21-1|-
CASSKETGLSYEQYF
TGTGCCAGCAGCAAAGAGACAGGTCTCTCCTACGAGCAGTACTTC
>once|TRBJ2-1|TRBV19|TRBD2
CASSTISGSRYEQFF
TGTGCCAGTAGTACCATTAGCGGGAGCCGTTATGAGCAGTTCTTC
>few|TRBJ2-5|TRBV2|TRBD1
CASSRGQQETQYF
TGTGCCAGCAGTCGGGGACAGCAAGAGACCCAGTACTTC
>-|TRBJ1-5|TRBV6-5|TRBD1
CATFRGSNQPQHF
TGTGCCACCTTCAGGGGGAGCAATCAGCCCCAGCATTTT
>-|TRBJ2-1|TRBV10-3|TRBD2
CAITPGLATYNEQFF
TGTGCCATCACTCCGGGACTAGCGACCTACAATGAGCAGTTCTTC
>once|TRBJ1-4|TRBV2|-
CASKGRGVITNEKLFF
TGTGCCAGCAAGGGGAGGGGGGTGATTACTAATGAAAAACTGTTTTTT